One sample yielded the 15 T cell receptor beta chains listed below, sequenced in a study of graft-versus-host responses after intestinal transplantation (dated by TCRdb to the early 2020s). The library was produced with the immunoSEQ multiplex PCR assay. TCRdb mirrors the immuneACCESS table, restricted to in-frame sequences. Some clones are absent from its copies; in checked studies, under half trace to an unresolved V gene, and the reason for the others is unknown. For this sample there are more than 95,000 clones; 90% appear just once. In total, the top ten clones hold 0.18% of the sample. Their antigens are not known. The sample's time point label is to be understood as: cells obtained before transplantation from donor or recipient. This specimen consisted of unstimulated CD4+ T cells sorted from spleen or lymph node cells, obtained before intestinal transplant. These receptors were taken from a human donor who received an intestinal transplant.

The chain links TRBV18 to TRBJ2-1; D gene ambiguous. CDR1 is KGHSH and CDR2 is LQKENI in the germline V gene. The CDR3 is 14 amino acids. The germline V and J ends were trimmed by 5 bases and 4 bases, with 12 bases remaining between them. The CDR3 DNA sequence: TGTGCCAGCTCAGACTCGCGGTTATACAATGAGCAGTTCTTC. Its translation is CASSDSRLYNEQFF.

This clone turned up a few times. V gene TRBV7-9 combines with J gene TRBJ1-4; the D gene is possibly TRBD1 (5 bases). This CDR3 spans 17 amino acids. Germline CDR1 and CDR2: SEHNR and FQNEAQ (reference sequence). V lost 1 base and J 3 bases, leaving 15 bases between the germline ends. CDR3 in amino acids: CASSLEGWGRANEKLFF. The CDR3 DNA is TGTGCCAGCAGCTTAGAAGGTTGGGGCAGAGCTAATGAAAAACTGTTTTTT.

The chain has TRBV6-6 and TRBJ2-5; possibly TRBD1 for D (5 bases). The CDR3 totals 14 residues. Deletions cut 1 base from V and 2 bases from J, with 8 bases between. CDR1 MNHNY and CDR2 SVGAGI come from the germline V gene (reference sequence). DNA for the CDR3: TGTGCCAGCAGTTACTTGACAGTTCAAGAGACCCAGTACTTC. Its translation: CASSYLTVQETQYF.

The V gene is TRBV19, the J gene TRBJ2-7; 9 nucleotides match TRBD1. Germline V gene data show CDR1 as LNHDA and CDR2 as SQIVND (reference sequence). This CDR3 comprises 15 residues. Trimming at V came to 4 bases and at J to 4 bases, leaving 8 bases not matched to a gene. This CDR3 reads CASSTPGTGNYEQYF. In DNA, the CDR3 is TGTGCCAGTAGTACCCCCGGGACAGGGAATTACGAGCAGTACTTC.

This chain connects TRBV7-9 to TRBJ2-1; tentative D call: TRBD1 (6 bases). Germline values: CDR1 SEHNR, CDR2 FQNEAQ (reference sequence). V was cut by 3 bases and J by 8 bases, with 11 bases left in between. The CDR3 loop spans 13 amino acids. The CDR3 DNA sequence: TGTGCCAGCAGCTTGCGCAGGGGCCATGAGCAGTTCTTC. Amino acid sequence: CASSLRRGHEQFF.

The rearrangement links TRBV28 to TRBJ1-1; possibly TRBD1 for D (5 bases). CDR3 length: 14 amino acids. Trimming took off 3 bases at V and 1 base at J, with 9 bases between the two ends. CDR1 and CDR2 (germline): MDHEN, SYDVKM. The CDR3 DNA follows: TGTGCCAGCAGTTTCTGGACACCGAACACTGAAGCTTTCTTT. Translating gives CASSFWTPNTEAFF.

The chain couples TRBV7-2 to TRBJ2-3; 8 bases align to TRBD2. With 1 base clipped from V and 1 base from J, the junction kept 7 bases outside the gene matches. CDR3 length equals 17 residues. CDR1 is SGHTA, CDR2 FQGNSA, per germline. The CDR3 region has the DNA TGTGCCAGCAGCTTAGTGGCGGGGGGTTTGGGCACAGATACGCAGTATTTT. Translated: CASSLVAGGLGTDTQYF.

The chain uses TRBV5-1 and TRBJ2-1, with 10 positions matching TRBD1. V was pared by 7 bases and J by 4 bases, with 8 bases of the junction left unmatched. The CDR3 consists of 15 residues. The V gene's germline CDR1 is SGHRS and CDR2 YFSETQ. The CDR3 is CASGSGTGDYNEQFF. The CDR3 DNA is TGCGCCAGCGGATCCGGGACAGGGGATTACAATGAGCAGTTCTTC.

The V gene is TRBV6-1, the J gene TRBJ1-3; 7 bases are a match to TRBD1. With V trimmed by 6 bases and J by 7 bases, 12 bases remained unmatched. Per the germline V gene, CDR1 is MNHNS and CDR2 is SASEGT. This CDR3 has 15 residues. The CDR3 reads CASSHGRDRDNTIYF. The CDR3 DNA reads TGTGCCAGCAGCCACGGCCGGGACAGAGATAACACCATATATTTT.

This chain links TRBV5-1 with TRBJ1-3, with 7 bases fitting TRBD1. This CDR3 is built from 14 residues. Germline CDR1 reads SGHRS; CDR2 reads YFSETQ. Germline trimming cut 4 bases from V and 2 bases from J; bases unmatched to any gene: 3. CDR3 in amino acids: CASSVTGAGNTIYF. The CDR3 nucleotides read TGCGCCAGCAGCGTTACAGGGGCTGGAAACACCATATATTTT.

The V and J genes are TRBV5-4 and TRBJ1-3; tentative D call: TRBD1 (5 bases). The CDR3 sequence is 13 residues long. V was pared by 3 bases and J by 4 bases, with 8 bases between. The germline V gene has CDR1 SGHNT and CDR2 YYREEE (reference sequence). DNA for the CDR3: TGTGCCAGCAGCTCAGGGTCCGGAAACACCATATATTTT. Translating it yields CASSSGSGNTIYF.

The chain is built from TRBV4-3 and TRBJ1-4, with 9 bases that match TRBD1. The germline V gene encodes CDR1 LGHNA and CDR2 YSLEER. With 0 bases clipped from V and 2 bases from J, the junction kept 1 base outside the gene matches. The CDR3 totals 16 residues. The CDR3 sequence: CASSQEQGATNEKLFF. The CDR3 DNA sequence: TGCGCCAGCAGCCAAGAACAGGGGGCGACTAATGAAAAACTGTTTTTT.

This clone was seen a single time. The genes are TRBV5-1 and TRBJ2-7; TRBD1 might be the D (6 bases). This CDR3 comprises 15 residues. V shed 4 bases and J shed 6 bases, with 20 bases lying between them. Germline CDR1 SGHRS, CDR2 YFSETQ. CDR3 sequence: CASSAKQGRAAEQYF. The DNA for the CDR3 is TGCGCCAGCAGCGCGAAACAGGGCCGCGCGGCCGAGCAGTACTTC.

J is TRBJ2-7 and V is TRBV6-5, with D maybe TRBD2 (6 bases). This CDR3 comprises 14 residues. Per the germline V gene, CDR1 is MNHEY and CDR2 is SVGAGI. Trimming left V 8 bases short and J 0 bases short, with 14 bases between. CDR3 nucleotide sequence: TGTGCCAGCCACAAGGCGGGATACTCCTACGAGCAGTACTTC. Amino acids: CASHKAGYSYEQYF.

J is TRBJ2-1 and V is TRBV11-3, with TRBD1 identical over 10 bases. CDR3 length: 15 amino acids. Germline V gene sequence: CDR1 SGHNT, CDR2 YENEEA. Trimming cost V 1 base and J 9 bases; bases outside gene matches: 6. CDR3 in DNA: TGTGCCAGCAGCTTAGTAGGGACAGGGGAGGGTGAGCAGTTCTTC. Translation gives CASSLVGTGEGEQFF.